Shown below are 17 T cell receptor beta chains from a single sample sequenced in a study of CD8 T cells in Susac syndrome. With random hexamers, roughly 0.45 to 1 ug RNA was reverse transcribed. TCRdb reprocessed the immunoSEQ multiplex PCR reads with MiXCR, giving one entry per CDR3 protein. The profile shows fewer than 140,000 distinct CDR3 sequences, approximately 93% of them singletons. Sequences were obtained from CD8+ T cells from PBMCs. The receptor set was obtained from a human donor with Susac syndrome.

The gene calls are TRBV29-1 and TRBJ1-2; 10 nucleotides align to TRBD1. CDR1 is SQVTM and CDR2 is ANQGSEA in the germline V gene. With V trimmed by 6 bases and J by 6 bases, 13 bases remained unmatched. The CDR3 length is 15 residues. The CDR3 is CSVDRGDREPHGYTF. The CDR3 nucleotides are TGCAGCGTGGACAGGGGGGACAGGGAACCCCATGGCTACACCTTC.

V gene TRBV2 combines with J gene TRBJ2-3; D remains unclear. Germline loops: CDR1 SNHLY, CDR2 FYNNEI. The CDR3 spans 14 residues. The V and J ends lost 4 bases and 4 bases respectively, with 12 bases between them. CDR3 nucleotide sequence: TGTGCCAGCAGTGTTCGGGCAGGACCAGATACGCAGTATTTT. Its protein is CASSVRAGPDTQYF.

V and J are TRBV19 and TRBJ2-1, with D perhaps TRBD1 (6 bases). The V gene lost 7 bases and the J gene lost 7 bases, with 11 bases spanning the gap. Germline CDR1 and CDR2: LNHDA and SQIVND (reference sequence). The CDR3 length is 12 residues. The CDR3 loop is CASTKGGNEQFF. The CDR3 region has the DNA TGTGCCAGTACCAAAGGGGGAAATGAGCAGTTCTTC.

The gene calls are TRBV4-2 and TRBJ2-1; TRBD1 or TRBD2 may be the D gene (5 bases each). V was cut by 0 bases and J by 7 bases, with 13 bases left in between. The CDR3 is made up of 15 amino acids. CDR1 and CDR2 (germline): LGHNA, YNFKEQ. CDR3 nucleotides: TGTGCCAGCAGCCAAGATGCAGGGTCGGGGAATGAGCAGTTCTTC. It codes for CASSQDAGSGNEQFF.

This chain uses TRBV27 with TRBJ2-1; possibly TRBD2 for D (6 bases). CDR1 and CDR2 (germline): MNHEY, SMNVEV (reference sequence). This CDR3 contains 15 residues. Between the trimmed V and J ends, which lost 2 bases and 3 bases, there was a span of 11 bases. Here the CDR3 reads CASSLRLEGYNEQFF. For the CDR3, the DNA is TGTGCCAGCAGTTTAAGACTAGAGGGCTACAATGAGCAGTTCTTC.

V usage is TRBV7-7 and J usage is TRBJ2-5; D not resolved. This CDR3 is built from 14 residues. V was shortened by 4 bases and J by 5 bases, with 14 bases between the two germline ends. CDR1 SSHAT and CDR2 FNYEAQ come from the germline V gene (reference sequence). The CDR3 reads CASSSSSNMETQYF. CDR3 nucleotide sequence: TGTGCCAGCAGCTCTTCTAGTAACATGGAGACCCAGTACTTC.

With regard to this clonotype: Germline and junction disagree at one end, which may indicate a read error. The genes are TRBV5-4 and TRBJ2-4; TRBD1 might be the D (7 bases). The germline gives CDR1 SGHNT, CDR2 YYREEE (reference sequence). The CDR3 runs 11 residues. The CDR3 nucleotides read TGTGCCAGCAGCTTTGGCGGGGACAGCTCCTTC. This codes for CASSFGGDSSF.

The rearrangement joins TRBV2 to TRBJ2-3; D is undetermined. This CDR3 comprises 12 residues. V was shortened by 7 bases and J by 0 bases, with 5 bases between the two germline ends. Per germline, CDR1 SNHLY and CDR2 FYNNEI. The CDR3 spells CASTSSTDTQYF. CDR3 nucleotide sequence: TGTGCCAGCACGTCTAGCACAGATACGCAGTATTTT.

The chain links TRBV5-1 to TRBJ1-6; D gene unclear. Germline-derived CDR1 and CDR2 are SGHRS and YFSETQ. The CDR3 totals 14 residues. The V end lost 0 bases, the J end lost 8 bases, and 9 bases lay between the germline ends. CDR3 in DNA: TGCGCCAGCAGCTTGGTCGGGGAGGATTCACCCCTCCACTTT. This codes for CASSLVGEDSPLHF.

Of note for this clonotype: The junction does not match germline at one end; this may be a read error. This chain connects TRBV7-8 to TRBJ2-7; D is unresolved. The CDR3 runs 14 residues. Per the germline V gene, CDR1 is SGHVS and CDR2 is FQNEAQ. The CDR3 nucleotides are TGTGCCAGCAGCTCTTGGAGCACCTCCAACGAGCAGTACTTC. Amino acid sequence: CASSSWSTSNEQYF. Combining the CDR3 with reference TRBV7-8 and TRBJ2-7 gives the whole variable domain GAGVSQSPRYKVAKRGQDVALRCDPISGHVSLFWYQQALGQGPEFLTYFQNEAQLDKSGLPSDRFFAERPEGSVSTLKIQRTQQEDSAVYLCASSSWSTSNEQYFGPGTRLTVT.

V usage is TRBV11-2 and J usage is TRBJ1-4, with a possible D match to TRBD1 (5 bases). This CDR3 contains 13 residues. The V end lost 5 bases, the J end lost 8 bases, and 12 bases lay between the germline ends. The V gene's germline CDR1 is SGHAT and CDR2 FQNNGV. As DNA, the CDR3 is TGTGCCAGCAGCCCGCCCGGGGACGAAAAACTGTTTTTT. Its protein is CASSPPGDEKLFF.

The chain uses TRBV13 and TRBJ2-7; TRBD1 or TRBD2 may be the D gene (5 bases each). Trimming stripped 2 bases from V and 0 bases from J, with 14 bases between. The CDR3 sequence is 16 residues long. Looked up from germline, CDR1 is PRHDT and CDR2 is FYEKMQ (reference sequence). The CDR3: CASSLTGALSSYEQYF. The CDR3 coding sequence is TGTGCCAGCAGCTTAACCGGGGCTCTCAGCTCCTACGAGCAGTACTTC.

Of note for this clonotype: One end of the junction fails to match germline, which may point to a read error. The chain links TRBV29-1 to TRBJ2-7; D is possibly TRBD1 or TRBD2 (5 bases each). Germline values: CDR1 SQVTM, CDR2 ANQGSEA. CDR3 length: 13 residues. CDR3: CSVEGPGPYEQYF. DNA of the CDR3: TGCAGCGTAGAAGGCCCGGGGCCCTACGAGCAGTACTTC.

The chain recombines TRBV27 with TRBJ1-2; the match to TRBD1 covers 10 bases. V gave up 2 bases and J gave up 7 bases; unmatched junction bases: 4. Germline V lookup: CDR1 MNHEY, CDR2 SMNVEV (reference sequence). There are 14 residues in the CDR3. CDR3 nucleotides: TGTGCCAGCAGTTTAGACAGGGGGCTTAGTGGCTACACCTTC. Protein sequence: CASSLDRGLSGYTF.

This chain's CDR3 is CASSQDRRANEKLFF. In DNA form, the CDR3 reads TGTGCCAGCAGCCAAGACCGGAGGGCCAATGAAAAACTGTTTTTT. This chain connects TRBV3-1 to TRBJ1-4; D unresolved. Deletions cut 0 bases from V and 5 bases from J, with 10 bases between. The CDR3 length is 15 residues. Germline V lookup: CDR1 LGHDT, CDR2 YNNKEL (reference sequence).

V gene TRBV5-6 combines with J gene TRBJ1-1; the D is unclear. CDR3 length: 16 amino acids. Germline lookup yields CDR1 SGHDT and CDR2 YYEEEE. Trimming pared 0 bases from V and 0 bases from J, leaving 12 bases between. The CDR3 spells CASSLAGSYMNTEAFF. The CDR3 DNA is TGTGCCAGCAGCTTGGCCGGCAGCTATATGAACACTGAAGCTTTCTTT. Full variable domain (remainder filled in from reference TRBV5-6 and TRBJ1-1): DAGVTQSPTHLIKTRGQQVTLRCSPKSGHDTVSWYQQALGQGPQFIFQYYEEEERQRGNFPDRFSGHQFPNYSSELNVNALLLGDSALYLCASSLAGSYMNTEAFFGQGTRLTVV.

The chain employs TRBV12-5 and TRBJ1-5; D remains ambiguous. The CDR3 runs 13 residues. The ends were cut back, 1 base at V and 9 bases at J, with 10 bases in the middle. Germline V lookup: CDR1 LGHNT, CDR2 FRNRAP. The DNA for the CDR3 is TGTGCTAGTGGTTTGGATCGGATACCGCCCCAGCATTTT. Residues: CASGLDRIPPQHF.